The T cell receptor (beta chain) under discussion was sequenced for a study of cytomegalovirus exposure and HLA in healthy donors. Notes on the study in general: Among the CMV-associated chains, three were confirmed in vitro as specific for CMV antigens. In a later analysis, TCR beta V- and J-gene trimming showed a link to a missense DCLRE1C variant. Most TCR beta V segments were productive about 90% or about 30% of the time in an earlier analysis. Roughly uniform sequencing depth across donors was assumed, possibly incorrectly.

Germline V CDR1 and CDR2: SNHLY, FYNNEI. V lost 5 bases and J lost 4; bases outside the gene matches: 4. The CDR3 consists of 14 residues. For this clone: Its target is not known.

It was with 60 Vbeta and 13 Jbeta primers that the PCR ran. The repertoire was sequenced with immunoSEQ multiplex PCR; TCRdb's copy has only in-frame clones and lacks some. Counted here are under 150,000 clones, more than 75% occurring once; the ten biggest clones make up 8.1%. This clonotype was obtained from a woman aged 50 to 60 in good health and CMV-seropositive. The V call is TRBV2, the J call TRBJ1-5, with TRBD1 identical over 8 bases. The sample taken for sequencing was PBMCs. The CDR3 DNA is TGTGCCAGCAGTTACGACAGGGGAAATCAGCCCCAGCATTTT. It is translated as CASSYDRGNQPQHF.